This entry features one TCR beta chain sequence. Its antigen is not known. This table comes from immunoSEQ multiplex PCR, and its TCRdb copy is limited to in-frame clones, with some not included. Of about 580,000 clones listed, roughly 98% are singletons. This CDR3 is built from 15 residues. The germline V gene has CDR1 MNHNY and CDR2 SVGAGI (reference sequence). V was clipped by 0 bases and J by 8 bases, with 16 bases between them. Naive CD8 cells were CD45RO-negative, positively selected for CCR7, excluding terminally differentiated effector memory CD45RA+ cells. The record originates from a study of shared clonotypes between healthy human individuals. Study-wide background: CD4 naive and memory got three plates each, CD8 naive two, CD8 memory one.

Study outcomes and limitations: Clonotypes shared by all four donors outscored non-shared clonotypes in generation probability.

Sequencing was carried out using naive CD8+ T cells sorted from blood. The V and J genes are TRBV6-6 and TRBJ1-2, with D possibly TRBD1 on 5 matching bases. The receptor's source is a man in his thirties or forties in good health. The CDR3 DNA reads TGTGCCAGCAGTTACTCGCTACAGGACCGACAGGGCTACACCTTC. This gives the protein CASSYSLQDRQGYTF.